The 30 T cell receptor beta chains listed next were all sequenced from one sample in a study of T cells in localized non-small cell lung cancer. Profiling relied on immunoSEQ multiplex PCR, and the TCRdb table lists in-frame clones only, not all of them. The table includes around 83,000 clones, 60% to 85% detected once. The sample was PBMCs, taken before any cancer treatment. These receptors all stem from a man aged 40 to 70 with stage II squamous cell lung carcinoma.

The chain couples TRBV4-2 to TRBJ1-5, with D possibly matching TRBD1 (6 bases). Trimming left V 3 bases short and J 2 bases short, with 11 bases between. Germline V gene lookup returns CDR1 LGHNA and CDR2 YNFKEQ. The CDR3 has 15 residues. CDR3 DNA sequence: TGTGCCAGCAGCCAGGTCGAGGGGGGCAATCAGCCCCAGCATTTT. This encodes CASSQVEGGNQPQHF.

The chain has TRBV10-3 and TRBJ1-4; D is undetermined. This CDR3 has 13 amino acids. Trimming removed 7 bases at V and 8 bases at J, with 14 bases between. CDR1 and CDR2 from the germline V gene are ENHRY and SYGVKD. For the CDR3, the DNA is TGTGCCATCACCCAAGGACCGGACGAAAAACTGTTTTTT. Protein sequence: CAITQGPDEKLFF.

The rearrangement joins TRBV12-5 to TRBJ1-2; no definite D call. This CDR3 is built from 12 residues. Germline lookup yields CDR1 LGHNT and CDR2 FRNRAP. Trimming cost V 5 bases and J 4 bases, with 8 bases left between them. CDR3 sequence: CASGQDGYGYTF. CDR3 nucleotide sequence: TGTGCTAGTGGTCAAGACGGCTATGGCTACACCTTC.

The rearrangement links TRBV7-9 to TRBJ2-7; 10 bases align to TRBD1. CDR3 size: 14 residues. The V segment lost 3 bases and the J segment 6 bases; nucleotides outside the gene matches: 5. CDR1 is SEHNR, CDR2 FQNEAQ, per germline (reference sequence). CDR3 sequence: CASSLGQGFLEQYF. The CDR3 region has the DNA TGTGCCAGCAGCTTGGGACAGGGGTTTCTCGAGCAGTACTTC.

This sequence joins TRBV6-5 and TRBJ1-2; weak D call: TRBD1 (5 bases). CDR1 is MNHEY and CDR2 is SVGAGI in the germline V gene. Deletions cut 8 bases from V and 2 bases from J, with 12 bases between. The CDR3 sequence is 13 residues long. The CDR3: CASRMTANYGYTF. CDR3 nucleotides: TGTGCCAGCCGGATGACAGCCAACTATGGCTACACCTTC.

This chain joins TRBV6-1 and TRBJ2-3; 7 nucleotides agree with TRBD2. The V segment lost 4 bases and the J segment 1 base; nucleotides outside the gene matches: 8. The CDR3 totals 16 residues. Germline-derived CDR1 and CDR2 are MNHNS and SASEGT. The DNA of the CDR3 is TGTGCCAGCAGTGGACCTAGCGGTACCCGCACAGATACGCAGTATTTT. Its protein product is CASSGPSGTRTDTQYF.

CDR3 in DNA: TGTGCCAGCAGTATCTCTTCGGGGGCTTACGAGCAGTACTTC. This codes for CASSISSGAYEQYF. The genes are TRBV6-6 and TRBJ2-7; D possibly uses TRBD1 or TRBD2 (6 bases each). V was cut by 5 bases and J by 4 bases, with 15 bases left in between. Germline loops: CDR1 MNHNY, CDR2 SVGAGI (reference sequence). The CDR3 extends over 14 amino acids.

The rearrangement joins TRBV9 to TRBJ2-2; weak D call: TRBD1 (5 bases). Germline V gives CDR1 SGDLS, CDR2 YYNGEE. V lost 6 bases and J 0 bases, leaving 12 bases between the germline ends. The CDR3 loop spans 15 amino acids. CDR3 amino acids: CASTPTVPNTGELFF. The CDR3 nucleotides read TGTGCCAGCACCCCGACAGTCCCGAACACCGGGGAGCTGTTTTTT.

The count of this clone is one. V and J are TRBV29-1 and TRBJ1-1; no clear D. CDR1 SQVTM and CDR2 ANQGSEA come from the germline V gene. This CDR3 is 14 amino acids long. The V end lost 1 base, the J end lost 4 bases, and 13 bases lay between the germline ends. DNA of the CDR3: TGCAGCGTTGAAGGAGGTGCCGGGAGCACTGAAGCTTTCTTT. It is translated as CSVEGGAGSTEAFF. The variable domain in full, with the rest retrieved from reference TRBV29-1 and TRBJ1-1, is SAVISQKPSRDICQRGTSLTIQCQVDSQVTMMFWYRQQPGQSLTLIATANQGSEATYESGFVIDKFPISRPNLTFSTLTVSNMSPEDSSIYLCSVEGGAGSTEAFFGQGTRLTVV.

The V gene is TRBV19, the J gene TRBJ2-3, with D perhaps given as TRBD1 or TRBD2 (5 bases each). Germline lookup yields CDR1 LNHDA and CDR2 SQIVND (reference sequence). The CDR3 contains 14 residues. Trimming removed 0 bases from V and 5 bases from J, with 9 bases in between. The DNA of the CDR3 is TGTGCCAGTAGTATAGATCAGAGGGGAGATACGCAGTATTTT. Translation gives CASSIDQRGDTQYF.

This clone turned up a few times. The rearrangement uses TRBV18 and TRBJ2-7; 11 nucleotides agree with TRBD1. V shed 3 bases, J shed 6 bases, and the junction held 4 bases outside the gene matches. The CDR3 has 14 residues. Germline-derived CDR1 and CDR2 are KGHSH and LQKENI. In DNA form, the CDR3 reads TGTGCCAGCTCACCGGGGACAGGGGGTTCCGAGCAGTACTTC. Amino acids: CASSPGTGGSEQYF. The full variable domain, its missing parts supplied by reference TRBV18 and TRBJ2-7, is NAGVMQNPRHLVRRRGQEARLRCSPMKGHSHVYWYRQLPEEGLKFMVYLQKENIIDESGMPKERFSAEFPKEGPSILRIQQVVRGDSAAYFCASSPGTGGSEQYFGPGTRLTVT.

The V gene is TRBV7-9, the J gene TRBJ2-3; weak D call: TRBD2 (6 bases). The ends were cut back, 5 bases at V and 2 bases at J, with 23 bases in the middle. CDR3 size: 18 residues. The germline V gene encodes CDR1 SEHNR and CDR2 FQNEAQ (reference sequence). The CDR3 sequence is CASSLVGGRTTDTDTQYF. The CDR3, as DNA: TGTGCCAGCAGCCTGGTCGGAGGAAGGACTACCGACACAGATACGCAGTATTTT.

The chain couples TRBV5-6 to TRBJ1-2; D unresolved. This CDR3 is built from 12 residues. Trimming removed 0 bases from V and 4 bases from J, with 4 bases in between. Germline CDR1 reads SGHDT; CDR2 reads YYEEEE. DNA of the CDR3: TGTGCCAGCAGCTTGGCTCGCTATGGCTACACCTTC. Protein sequence: CASSLARYGYTF.

The rearrangement links TRBV11-2 to TRBJ1-2; a possible D gene is TRBD1 (6 bases). V shed 5 bases and J shed 8 bases, with 24 bases lying between them. CDR1 and CDR2 (germline): SGHAT, FQNNGV. The CDR3 is made up of 16 amino acids. DNA for the CDR3: TGTGCCAGCAGCCCCCTCAGGTTCTCACAGGGAGGGGGCTACACCTTC. As protein: CASSPLRFSQGGGYTF.

The rearrangement uses TRBV19 and TRBJ2-2, with no clear D. Germline loops: CDR1 LNHDA, CDR2 SQIVND (reference sequence). The CDR3 is made up of 15 amino acids. Trimming left V 10 bases short and J 1 base short, with 16 bases between. CDR3 region: CATEDHRGNTGELFF. CDR3 DNA: TGTGCCACCGAGGACCACAGAGGGAACACCGGGGAGCTGTTTTTT.

The V call is TRBV6-1, the J call TRBJ2-2; 11 bases map to TRBD1. CDR1 MNHNS and CDR2 SASEGT come from the germline V gene. V lost 1 base and J lost 9; bases outside the gene matches: 10. CDR3 length: 17 residues. The CDR3 region is CASSEERRTGGNWELFF. The DNA of the CDR3 is TGTGCCAGCAGTGAAGAACGTCGGACAGGGGGCAACTGGGAGCTGTTTTTT.

The chain employs TRBV7-6 and TRBJ2-1; possibly TRBD2 for D (7 bases). The CDR3 length is 18 residues. Looked up from germline, CDR1 is SGHVS and CDR2 is FNYEAQ. Trimming took off 2 bases at V and 2 bases at J, with 19 bases between the two ends. The CDR3 loop is CASSLSNPRGAPYNEQFF. The CDR3, as DNA: TGTGCCAGCAGCTTATCCAACCCCCGGGGGGCCCCCTACAATGAGCAGTTCTTC. The full variable domain, with the rest looked up from reference TRBV7-6 and TRBJ2-1, is GAGVSQSPRYKVTKRGQDVALRCDPISGHVSLYWYRQALGQGPEFLTYFNYEAQQDKSGLPNDRFSAERPEGSISTLTIQRTEQRDSAMYRCASSLSNPRGAPYNEQFFGPGTRLTVL.

The rearrangement links TRBV4-2 to TRBJ1-4; 10 nucleotides agree with TRBD1. After removal of 4 bases from V and 8 bases from J, the junction contained 7 bases not matched to a gene. The CDR3 is 15 residues long. CDR1 is LGHNA, CDR2 YNFKEQ, per germline. In DNA, the CDR3 is TGTGCCAGCAGCCGGACAGGGGGTGTGAGGGAAAAACTGTTTTTT. Translating it yields CASSRTGGVREKLFF.

This clone was seen only a few times. J is TRBJ1-1 and V is TRBV29-1; D uncertain. CDR1 is SQVTM, CDR2 ANQGSEA, per germline. V lost 6 bases, J lost 6 bases, and 17 bases lay in between. This CDR3 has 13 residues. CDR3 residues: CSVVPTVNAEAFF. DNA for the CDR3: TGCAGCGTCGTCCCTACAGTCAATGCTGAAGCTTTCTTT.

The J gene is TRBJ2-5, the V gene TRBV20-1; D is unresolved. This CDR3 spans 11 amino acids. In germline, CDR1 is DFQATT, CDR2 SNEGSKA (reference sequence). Trimming cost V 5 bases and J 6 bases, with 10 bases left between them. CDR3 sequence reads: CSAATLQTQYF. The CDR3 DNA is TGCAGTGCTGCGACCCTTCAGACCCAGTACTTC.

The table lists this clone with many counts. The rearrangement joins TRBV6-6 to TRBJ1-1; D uncertain. V lost 5 bases and J lost 3, with 16 bases in between. The CDR3 runs to 15 residues. In germline, CDR1 is MNHNY, CDR2 SVGAGI (reference sequence). The CDR3 loop reads CASSAPEARDTEAFF. The CDR3 coding sequence is TGTGCCAGCAGTGCCCCAGAGGCTAGGGACACTGAAGCTTTCTTT.

Written as DNA, the CDR3 is TGTGCCAGCAGTTACGGGGACAGGGAGGGGTATGGCTACACCTTC. Residues: CASSYGDREGYGYTF. The chain carries TRBV6-5 and TRBJ1-2; 9 bases are shared with TRBD1. The germline V gene encodes CDR1 MNHEY and CDR2 SVGAGI. The CDR3 runs to 15 residues. Trimming removed 2 bases from V and 5 bases from J; junction bases left unmatched: 6.

The chain recombines TRBV10-2 with TRBJ2-7, with 10 bases fitting TRBD2. The germline gives CDR1 WSHSY, CDR2 SAAADI. The CDR3 sequence is 14 residues long. V was pared by 5 bases and J by 3 bases, with 4 bases of the junction left unmatched. DNA of the CDR3: TGCGCCAGCAGTATAGCGGGAGGCCACTACGAGCAGTACTTC. As protein: CASSIAGGHYEQYF.

The gene calls are TRBV15 and TRBJ2-1; 10 bases align to TRBD2. Germline-derived CDR1 and CDR2 are LNHNV and YYDKDF (reference sequence). V trimming: 7 bases; J trimming: 1 base; junction bases outside the gene matches: 7. The CDR3 has 16 amino acids. CDR3 nucleotides: TGTGCCACCACGTCTAGCGGGAGAGGTTCCTACAATGAGCAGTTCTTC. This encodes CATTSSGRGSYNEQFF.

V and J are TRBV21-1 and TRBJ2-1. TRBV21-1 is tagged as a pseudogene. The CDR3 is 13 amino acids. DNA for the CDR3: TGTGCCAGCAGGGAGGCAGGGAACAATGAGCAGTTCTTC. Translated: CASREAGNNEQFF.

The V and J genes are TRBV28 and TRBJ1-4; D is ambiguous. The CDR3 is 14 amino acids. The germline gives CDR1 MDHEN, CDR2 SYDVKM. V was shortened by 3 bases and J by 3 bases, with 8 bases between the two germline ends. In DNA, the CDR3 is TGTGCCAGCAGTTTGAGGGCGGCTAATGAAAAACTGTTTTTT. Protein sequence: CASSLRAANEKLFF.

The chain carries TRBV28 and TRBJ2-5, with TRBD1 matching over 8 bases. V was clipped by 6 bases and J by 2 bases; unmatched bases: 8. The germline CDR1 and CDR2 sequences are MDHEN and SYDVKM. The CDR3 contains 15 residues. As DNA, the CDR3 is TGTGCCAGCAGCCCGGGACAGGTGATTCAAGAGACCCAGTACTTC. Protein sequence: CASSPGQVIQETQYF.

This sequence joins TRBV7-3 and TRBJ1-1; D not certain. Trimming shortened V by 5 bases and J by 2 bases, and 9 bases separated the two germline ends. The CDR3 length is 13 residues. Germline V lookup: CDR1 SGHTA, CDR2 FQGTGA. CDR3 amino acids: CASSESRNTEAFF. Written as DNA, the CDR3 is TGTGCCAGCAGCGAAAGTCGTAACACTGAAGCTTTCTTT.

Note on this clone: With only one base between it and a far larger clone, this is likely a read error. The gene calls are TRBV5-8 and TRBJ1-4; D uncertain. This CDR3 is 16 amino acids long. The V end was cut by 4 bases, the J end by 0 bases, with 13 bases between. From germline, CDR1 is SGHTS and CDR2 YDEGEE. CDR3 region: CASSQVTFSTNEKLFF. The DNA for the CDR3 is TGTGCCAGCAGCCAAGTGACGTTTTCAACTAATGAAAAACTGTTTTTT.

The chain recombines TRBV6-1 with TRBJ2-5, with D unclear. Deletions cut 6 bases from V and 5 bases from J, with 7 bases between. CDR3 size: 11 residues. Looked up from germline, CDR1 is MNHNS and CDR2 is SASEGT. The CDR3 region is CASRRLETQYF. The CDR3 DNA is TGTGCCAGCAGGCGCCTGGAGACCCAGTACTTC.